This TCR beta chain was identified during a study of beta chain features in type 1 diabetes. General observations from the study: Sampled from patients, naive, central memory and Treg TCRB repertoires appeared more similar than those sampled from healthy donors.

This clone was seen a few times. What it recognizes is unknown. CDR1 is PRHDT, CDR2 FYEKMQ, per germline (reference sequence). This CDR3 contains 16 residues. Trimming removed 5 bases from V and 1 base from J; junction bases left unmatched: 4. Every isolated RNA sample was fully reverse transcribed, so sequencing captured expressed TCRB transcripts. Profiling relied on immunoSEQ multiplex PCR, and the TCRdb table lists in-frame clones only, not all of them. The table has under 400,000 clones, 20% seen once. The sequencing input was naive CD4+ T cells from blood. This receptor was identified in a woman under 30 in good health. This chain joins TRBV13 and TRBJ2-2; 10 bases fit TRBD2. The CDR3 here is CASSIIAGGNTGELFF. In DNA form, the CDR3 reads TGTGCCAGCAGCATCATAGCGGGAGGGAACACCGGGGAGCTGTTTTTT.